This T cell receptor (beta chain) was captured by sequencing in a study of lymphopenia after photon versus proton radiotherapy (dated by TCRdb to between 2019 and 2020). Some background on the complete study: Photon and proton radiation therapy were compared by the study for their immunological effects in patients with gastrointestinal tumors who developed high-grade lymphopenia. The goal of the study was to describe how the two radiation modalities differ in their effects on the immune system. The cohort comprised 20 to 25 patients with gastrointestinal tumors who received either photon or proton therapy and then developed lymphopenia.

With regard to this clone: This receptor's antigen is unknown. It has no much larger one-base neighbor in the sample; base qualities were not kept.

Broad study findings and their caveats: Across the cohort, a larger post-nadir drop in TCR diversity was inversely correlated with overall survival time among patients who died. Relative stability during treatment was observed in proton-treated patients, whereas loss of naive T cells and TCR diversity and gain of effector/memory populations were observed in photon-treated patients. The survival association was assessed only in patients who died, and the authors presented better survival with proton therapy as a possibility rather than a demonstrated result. After the lymphocyte count nadir, photon-treated repertoires showed oligoclonal expansion, especially of CD8+ Temra cells, which drove the drop in diversity.

Library generation was performed with the immunoSEQ multiplex PCR assay. T cell repertoires were profiled with deep sequencing of rearranged TCR beta loci together with multiparametric flow cytometry. TCRdb's version of the immuneACCESS table is confined to in-frame rearrangements and falls short of the full clone set. An unresolved V gene accounts for under half of the shortfall where checked; the remainder is of unknown origin. A total of approximately 24,000 clones appear in this sample, roughly 84% of them only once. Jointly, the top ten make up about a quarter of the sample. Its CDR3 holds 15 amino acids, cysteine through phenylalanine. Only the CDR3 portion is preserved as DNA: 45 bases, with reading frame beginning at the first base. The V and J ends are trimmed by 3 bases and 3 bases, leaving 12 bases between them. The germline V gene yields SGDLS for CDR1 and YYNGEE for CDR2.

The input for sequencing was peripheral blood, taken from a patient treated with photon-based radiotherapy. This clonotype was obtained from a man aged 40-49 years with gastric cancer. The chain links TRBV9 with TRBJ1-4, with no confident D gene call. The CDR3 protein is CASSAGSLANEKLFF. The DNA reads TGTGCCAGCAGCGCGGGGTCTTTGGCTAATGAAAAACTGTTTTTT.